The 2 T cell receptor beta chains presented below share a single source sample, sequenced in a study of T cell repertoires in cytomegalovirus infection. The antigens these receptors bind are not known. Each CDR3 protein is one row after TCRdb ran MiXCR on the reads. The profile shows roughly 730,000 distinct CDR3 sequences, 33% of them singletons. The starting material was cultured PBMCs, obtained from culture after CMV antigen stimulation. These receptors all stem from a human donor in good health (CMV status not recorded). Some clones in this sample may be carry-over from other donors' samples.

This chain links TRBV18 with TRBJ1-5; 8 nucleotides match TRBD1. Germline V gene sequence: CDR1 KGHSH, CDR2 LQKENI. The V segment lost 3 bases and the J segment 3 bases; nucleotides outside the gene matches: 7. The CDR3 covers 16 residues. The CDR3 region has the DNA TGTGCCAGCTCACCCCTGACAGGGGTTCTCAATCAGCCCCAGCATTTT. Translated, it gives CASSPLTGVLNQPQHF.

In DNA form, the CDR3 reads TGCAGTGCTAGATTCAACTACGAGCAGTACTTC. Its translation: CSARFNYEQYF. The genes are TRBV20-1 and TRBJ2-7; D is unresolved. The V and J ends lost 2 bases and 3 bases respectively, with 5 bases between them. Germline V gives CDR1 DFQATT, CDR2 SNEGSKA (reference sequence). CDR3 length equals 11 residues.